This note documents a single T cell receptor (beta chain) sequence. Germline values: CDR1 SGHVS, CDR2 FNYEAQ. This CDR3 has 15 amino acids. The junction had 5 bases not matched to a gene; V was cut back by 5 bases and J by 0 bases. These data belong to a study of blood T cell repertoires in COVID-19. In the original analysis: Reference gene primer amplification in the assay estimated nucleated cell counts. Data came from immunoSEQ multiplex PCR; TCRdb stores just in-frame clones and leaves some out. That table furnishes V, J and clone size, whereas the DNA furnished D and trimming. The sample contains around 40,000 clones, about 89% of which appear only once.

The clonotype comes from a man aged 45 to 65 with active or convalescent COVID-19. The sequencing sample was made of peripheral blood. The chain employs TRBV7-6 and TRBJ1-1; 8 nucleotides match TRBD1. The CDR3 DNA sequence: TGTGCCAGCAGCCGACAGGGGACCCTGAACACTGAAGCTTTCTTT. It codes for CASSRQGTLNTEAFF.